This entry describes one TCR beta chain. Seattle-derived patients entered the study during active infection and were followed longitudinally. The CDR3 sequence is 16 residues long. Losses at the gene ends were 0 bases for V and 3 bases for J; bases not matched to a gene: 7. Germline CDR1 reads SGHNT; CDR2 reads YENEEA. This sample was taken from a study of blood T cell repertoires in COVID-19. Study-level information: Donors in the United States, Italy and Spain gave samples during acute or convalescent COVID-19. PBMCs, B-cell-depleted T cells, or T cells were the source of the cDNA or gDNA that made up the material.

Under the authors' procedure: Amplification of reference gene primers provided the estimated nucleated cell counts. This table comes from immunoSEQ multiplex PCR, and its TCRdb copy is limited to in-frame clones, with some not included. From that table come the V and J calls and clone size; the DNA was used to work out D and trimming. The sample consists of about 200,000 clones, more than 85% of them appearing once. The origin of this receptor is a man in his sixties with COVID-19, enrolled during active disease. The chain couples TRBV11-3 to TRBJ2-7; 8 bases agree with TRBD2. Sample: peripheral blood. CDR3 amino acids: CASSLDGATSGYEQYF. The CDR3 coding sequence is TGTGCCAGCAGCTTAGATGGGGCAACTAGCGGCTACGAGCAGTACTTC.